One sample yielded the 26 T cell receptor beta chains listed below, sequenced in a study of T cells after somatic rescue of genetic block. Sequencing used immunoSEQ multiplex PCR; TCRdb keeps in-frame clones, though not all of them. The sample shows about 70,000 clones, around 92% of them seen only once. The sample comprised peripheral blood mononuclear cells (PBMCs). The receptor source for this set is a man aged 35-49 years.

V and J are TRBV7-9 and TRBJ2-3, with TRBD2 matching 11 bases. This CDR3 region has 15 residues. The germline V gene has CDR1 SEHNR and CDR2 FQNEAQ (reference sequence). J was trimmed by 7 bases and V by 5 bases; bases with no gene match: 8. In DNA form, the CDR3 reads TGTGCCAGCAGCCCACTAGCGGGAGAATCGAATACGCAGTATTTT. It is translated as CASSPLAGESNTQYF.

The CDR3 loop is CASSLALLAGGQKFF. The CDR3 nucleotides read TGTGCCAGCAGCTTAGCGTTACTAGCGGGGGGACAGAAGTTCTTC. The V and J genes are TRBV7-8 and TRBJ2-1; the match to TRBD2 covers 12 bases. The J segment lost 14 bases and the V segment lost 0 bases, leaving 8 bases of the junction unmatched. The CDR3 length is 15 residues. CDR1 is SGHVS and CDR2 is FQNEAQ in the germline V gene.

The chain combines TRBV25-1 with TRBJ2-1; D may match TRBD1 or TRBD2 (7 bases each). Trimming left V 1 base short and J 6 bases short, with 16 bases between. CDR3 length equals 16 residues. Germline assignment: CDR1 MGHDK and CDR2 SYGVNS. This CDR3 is CASSEWGGGAGNEQFF. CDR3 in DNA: TGTGCCAGCAGTGAATGGGGAGGGGGCGCAGGCAATGAGCAGTTCTTC.

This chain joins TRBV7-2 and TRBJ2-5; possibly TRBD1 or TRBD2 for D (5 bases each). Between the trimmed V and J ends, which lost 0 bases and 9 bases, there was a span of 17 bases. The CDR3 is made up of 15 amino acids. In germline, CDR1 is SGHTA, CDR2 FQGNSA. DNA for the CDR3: TGTGCCAGCAGCTTAGCAAGGGGACGAGAGAGTTCCCAGTACTTC. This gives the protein CASSLARGRESSQYF.

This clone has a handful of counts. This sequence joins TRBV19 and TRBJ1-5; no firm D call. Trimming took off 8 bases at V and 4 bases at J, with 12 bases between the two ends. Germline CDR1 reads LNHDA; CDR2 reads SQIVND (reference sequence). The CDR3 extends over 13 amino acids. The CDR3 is CASGGTGNQPQHF. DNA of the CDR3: TGTGCCAGTGGCGGCACGGGGAATCAGCCCCAGCATTTT.

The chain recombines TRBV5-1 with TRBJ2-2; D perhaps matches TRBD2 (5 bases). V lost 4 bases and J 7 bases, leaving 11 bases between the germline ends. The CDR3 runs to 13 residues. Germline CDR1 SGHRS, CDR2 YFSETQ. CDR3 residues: CASSLVEGGELFF. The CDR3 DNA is TGCGCCAGCAGCCTAGTTGAGGGCGGGGAGCTGTTTTTT.

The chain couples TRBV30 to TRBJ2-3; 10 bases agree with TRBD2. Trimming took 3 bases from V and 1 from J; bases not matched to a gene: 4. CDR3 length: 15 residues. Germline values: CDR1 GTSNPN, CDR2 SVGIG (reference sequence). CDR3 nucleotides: TGTGCCTGGAGCTTAGCGGGGGGCCGCACAGATACGCAGTATTTT. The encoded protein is CAWSLAGGRTDTQYF.

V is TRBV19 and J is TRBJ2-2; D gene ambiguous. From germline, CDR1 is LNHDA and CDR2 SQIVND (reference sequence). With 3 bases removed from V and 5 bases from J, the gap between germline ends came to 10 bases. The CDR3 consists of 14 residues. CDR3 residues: CASSIDGETGELFF. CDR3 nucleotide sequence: TGTGCCAGTAGTATCGATGGAGAGACCGGGGAGCTGTTTTTT.

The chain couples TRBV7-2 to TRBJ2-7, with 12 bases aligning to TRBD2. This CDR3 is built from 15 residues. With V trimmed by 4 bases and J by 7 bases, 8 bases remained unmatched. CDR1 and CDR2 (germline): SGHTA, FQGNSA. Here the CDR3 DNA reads TGTGCCAGCAGCTCCCAGGGACTAGCGGGCATAGAGCAGTACTTC. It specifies CASSSQGLAGIEQYF.

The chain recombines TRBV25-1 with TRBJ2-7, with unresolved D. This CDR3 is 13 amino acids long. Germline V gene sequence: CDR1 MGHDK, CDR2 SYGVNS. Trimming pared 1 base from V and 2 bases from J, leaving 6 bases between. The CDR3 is CASSEWTTYEQYF. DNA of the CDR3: TGTGCCAGCAGTGAATGGACGACCTACGAGCAGTACTTC.

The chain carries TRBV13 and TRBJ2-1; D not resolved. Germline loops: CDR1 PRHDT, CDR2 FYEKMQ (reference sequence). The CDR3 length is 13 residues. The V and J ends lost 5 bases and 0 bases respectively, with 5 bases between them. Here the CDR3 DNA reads TGTGCCAGCAGCCCCCACTCCTACAATGAGCAGTTCTTC. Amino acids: CASSPHSYNEQFF.

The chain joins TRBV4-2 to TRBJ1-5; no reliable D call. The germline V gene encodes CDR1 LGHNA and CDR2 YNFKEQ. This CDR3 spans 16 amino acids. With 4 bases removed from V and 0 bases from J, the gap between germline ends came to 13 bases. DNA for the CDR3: TGTGCCAGCAGCCCCCTATCCCAGGATAGCAATCAGCCCCAGCATTTT. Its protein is CASSPLSQDSNQPQHF.

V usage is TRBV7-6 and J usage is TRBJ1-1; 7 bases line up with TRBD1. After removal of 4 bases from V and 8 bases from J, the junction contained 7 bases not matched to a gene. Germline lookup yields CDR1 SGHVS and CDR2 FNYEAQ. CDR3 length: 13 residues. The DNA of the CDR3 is TGTGCCAGCAGCTCCGGGGCGGGACAGGAAGCTTTCTTT. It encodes CASSSGAGQEAFF.

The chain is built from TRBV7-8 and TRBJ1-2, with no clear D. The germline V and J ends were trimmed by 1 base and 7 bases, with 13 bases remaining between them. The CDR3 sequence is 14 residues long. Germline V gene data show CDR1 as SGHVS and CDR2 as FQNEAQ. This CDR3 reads CASSLVRAVGGYTF. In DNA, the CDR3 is TGTGCCAGCAGCTTAGTTCGGGCCGTTGGTGGCTACACCTTC.

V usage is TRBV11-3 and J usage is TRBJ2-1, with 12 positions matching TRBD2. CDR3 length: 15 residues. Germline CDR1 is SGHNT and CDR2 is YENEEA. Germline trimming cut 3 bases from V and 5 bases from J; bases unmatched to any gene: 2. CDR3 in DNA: TGTGCCAGCAGCTTTTGGACTAGCGGGAACAATGAGCAGTTCTTC. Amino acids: CASSFWTSGNNEQFF.

The CDR3 DNA follows: TGTGCCAGCAGCGTCAGGACGCTTGCTGAGCAGTTCTTC. This gives the protein CASSVRTLAEQFF. V gene TRBV9 combines with J gene TRBJ2-1; no clear D. The germline CDR1 and CDR2 sequences are SGDLS and YYNGEE. With 2 bases removed from V and 9 bases from J, the gap between germline ends came to 12 bases. The CDR3 has 13 amino acids. Using reference TRBV9 and TRBJ2-1 for the parts outside the CDR3, the full variable domain is DSGVTQTPKHLITATGQRVTLRCSPRSGDLSVYWYQQSLDQGLQFLIQYYNGEERAKGNILERFSAQQFPDLHSELNLSSLELGDSALYFCASSVRTLAEQFFGPGTRLTVL.

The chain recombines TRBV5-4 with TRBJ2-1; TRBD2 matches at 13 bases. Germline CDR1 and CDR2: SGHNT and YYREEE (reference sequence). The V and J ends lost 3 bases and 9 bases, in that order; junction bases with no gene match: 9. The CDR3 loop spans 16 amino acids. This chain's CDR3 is CASSSGTSGADGEQFF. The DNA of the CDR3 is TGTGCCAGCAGCTCAGGGACTAGCGGGGCGGACGGTGAGCAGTTCTTC.

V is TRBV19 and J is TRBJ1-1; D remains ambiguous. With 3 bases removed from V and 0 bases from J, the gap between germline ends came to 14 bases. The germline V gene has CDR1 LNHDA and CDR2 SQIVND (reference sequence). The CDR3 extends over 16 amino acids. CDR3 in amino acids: CASSIWSKVVNTEAFF. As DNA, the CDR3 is TGTGCCAGTAGTATTTGGTCAAAAGTTGTGAACACTGAAGCTTTCTTT.

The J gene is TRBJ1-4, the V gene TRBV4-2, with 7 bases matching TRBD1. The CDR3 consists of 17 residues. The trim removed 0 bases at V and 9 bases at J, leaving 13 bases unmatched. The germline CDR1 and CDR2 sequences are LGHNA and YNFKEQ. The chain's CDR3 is CASSQDMAGQVGKKLFF. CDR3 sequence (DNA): TGTGCCAGCAGCCAAGATATGGCCGGACAGGTGGGGAAAAAACTGTTTTTT.

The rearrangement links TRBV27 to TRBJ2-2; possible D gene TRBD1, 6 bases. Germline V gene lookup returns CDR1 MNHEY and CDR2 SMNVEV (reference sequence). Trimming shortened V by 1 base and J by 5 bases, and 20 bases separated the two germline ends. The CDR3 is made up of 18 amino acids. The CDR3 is CASSLYSRGSRRTGELFF. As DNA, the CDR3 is TGTGCCAGCAGTTTATACTCCAGGGGATCTCGGCGGACCGGGGAGCTGTTTTTT.

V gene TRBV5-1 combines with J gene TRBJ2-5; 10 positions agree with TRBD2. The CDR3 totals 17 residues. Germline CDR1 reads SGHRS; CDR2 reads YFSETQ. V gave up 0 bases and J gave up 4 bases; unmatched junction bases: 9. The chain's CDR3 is CASSLALASGGVETQYF. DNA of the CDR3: TGCGCCAGCAGCTTGGCCCTGGCTAGCGGGGGAGTAGAGACCCAGTACTTC. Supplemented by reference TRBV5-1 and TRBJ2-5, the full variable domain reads KAGVTQTPRYLIKTRGQQVTLSCSPISGHRSVSWYQQTPGQGLQFLFEYFSETQRNKGNFPGRFSGRQFSNSRSEMNVSTLELGDSALYLCASSLALASGGVETQYFGPGTRLLVL.

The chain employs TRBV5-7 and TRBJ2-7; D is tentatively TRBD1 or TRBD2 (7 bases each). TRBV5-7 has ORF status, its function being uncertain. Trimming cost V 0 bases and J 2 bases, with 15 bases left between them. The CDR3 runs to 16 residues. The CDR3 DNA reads TGTGCCAGCAGCTTGGCCGGGCAGGGGGGGACCTACGAGCAGTACTTC. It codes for CASSLAGQGGTYEQYF.

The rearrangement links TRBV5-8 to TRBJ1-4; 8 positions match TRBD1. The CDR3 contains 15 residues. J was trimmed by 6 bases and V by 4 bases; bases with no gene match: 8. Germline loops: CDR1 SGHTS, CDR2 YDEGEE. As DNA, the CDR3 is TGTGCCAGCAGCCCCGGACAGGGAGGGGATGAAAAACTGTTTTTT. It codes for CASSPGQGGDEKLFF.

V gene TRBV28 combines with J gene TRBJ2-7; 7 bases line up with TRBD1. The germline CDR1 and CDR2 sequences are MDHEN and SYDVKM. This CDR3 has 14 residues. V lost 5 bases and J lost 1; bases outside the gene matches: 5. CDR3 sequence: CASSRGQVSYEQYF. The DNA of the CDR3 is TGTGCCAGCAGTCGTGGACAGGTGTCCTACGAGCAGTACTTC.

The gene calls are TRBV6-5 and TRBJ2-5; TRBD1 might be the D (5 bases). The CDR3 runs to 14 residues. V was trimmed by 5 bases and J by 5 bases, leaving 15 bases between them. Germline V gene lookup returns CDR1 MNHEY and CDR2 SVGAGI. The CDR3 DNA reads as TGTGCCAGCAGTAGGCTACCTCAGGGCGAGACCCAGTACTTC. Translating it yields CASSRLPQGETQYF.

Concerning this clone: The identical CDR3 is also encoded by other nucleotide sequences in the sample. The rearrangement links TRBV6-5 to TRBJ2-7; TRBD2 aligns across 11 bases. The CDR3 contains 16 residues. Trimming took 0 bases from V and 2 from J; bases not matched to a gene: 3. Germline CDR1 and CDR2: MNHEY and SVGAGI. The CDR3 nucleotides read TGTGCCAGCAGTTACTCCGGGACTAGCGGAACCTACGAGCAGTACTTC. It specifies CASSYSGTSGTYEQYF.